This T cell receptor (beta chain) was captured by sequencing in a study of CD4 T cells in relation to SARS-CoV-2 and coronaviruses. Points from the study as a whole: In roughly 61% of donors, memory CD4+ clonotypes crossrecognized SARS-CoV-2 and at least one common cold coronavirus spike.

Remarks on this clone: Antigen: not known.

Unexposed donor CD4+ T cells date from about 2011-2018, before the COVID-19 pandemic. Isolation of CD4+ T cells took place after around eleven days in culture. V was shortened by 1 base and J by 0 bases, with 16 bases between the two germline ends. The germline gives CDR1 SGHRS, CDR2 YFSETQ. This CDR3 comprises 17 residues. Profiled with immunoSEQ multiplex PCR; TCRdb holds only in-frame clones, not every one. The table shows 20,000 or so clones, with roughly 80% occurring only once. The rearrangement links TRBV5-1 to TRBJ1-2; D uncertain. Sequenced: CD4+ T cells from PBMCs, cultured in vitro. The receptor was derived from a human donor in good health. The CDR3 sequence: CASSLSGPPSPNYGYTF. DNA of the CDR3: TGCGCCAGCAGCTTGAGTGGTCCTCCGTCCCCTAACTATGGCTACACCTTC.